This is a list of T cell receptor beta chains from one sample in a study of CD8+ T cells in alopecia areata. Method: immunoSEQ multiplex PCR; TCRdb's copy keeps in-frame clones and lacks some. The sample includes around 65,000 clones, about 44% of them seen just once. Sequenced here: CD8+ T cells sorted from blood, sampled at week 0. These receptors all stem from a human donor with alopecia areata. Both conserved end residues are part of each CDR3. Fields, in order: D gene, V gene, clone size, J gene, CDR3 DNA, CDR3 protein. A D gene is named only where the DNA matches it firmly. Rows give clone size only sometimes, using once, few, many, or a class for an expanded clone.

TRBD1	TRBV5-1	.	TRBJ2-7	TGCGCCAGCAGCTCCAGGACCGGGACAGGGACCTACGAGCAGTACTTC	CASSSRTGTGTYEQYF
TRBD1	TRBV2	many	TRBJ1-1	TGTGCCAGCAGCGCCGGACAGGGACGTACTGAAGCTTTCTTT	CASSAGQGRTEAFF
.	TRBV7-9	.	TRBJ2-1	TGTGCCAGCAGCTTAGGTTGGTCCCCTCTTTACAATGAGCAGTTCTTC	CASSLGWSPLYNEQFF
.	TRBV28	many	TRBJ2-4	TGTGCCAGCAGTTTATGGCTAGAGGCCAAAAACATTCAGTACTTC	CASSLWLEAKNIQYF
.	TRBV6-5	few	TRBJ2-5	TGTGCCAGCAGTGCACAAGAGACCCAGTACTTC	CASSAQETQYF
.	TRBV9	.	TRBJ1-1	TGTGCCAGCAGCGTATACGGGGGCCGGAACACTGAAGCTTTCTTT	CASSVYGGRNTEAFF
.	TRBV11-2	few	TRBJ2-5	TGTGCCAGCAGCTTAGGGGCAGGGTTGGAGACCCAGTACTTC	CASSLGAGLETQYF
.	TRBV25-1	.	TRBJ2-2	TGTGCCAGCAACCGTCGAACCGGGGAGCTGTTTTTT	CASNRRTGELFF
TRBD2	TRBV2	.	TRBJ2-1	TGTGCCAGCAGTTCCGGGACTAGCTTCGGTGAGCAGTTCTTC	CASSSGTSFGEQFF
TRBD1	TRBV29-1	.	TRBJ1-1	TGCAGCGTACCGACAGGGCCCCACCGAGCTTTCTTT	CSVPTGPHRAFF
.	TRBV27	once	TRBJ2-7	TGTGCCAGCAGCTCTGGGGGGTACGAGCAGTACTTC	CASSSGGYEQYF
.	TRBV9	.	TRBJ2-7	TGTGCCAGCAGCGTAGAGTCGGCTCGGGACGAGCAGTACTTC	CASSVESARDEQYF
.	TRBV6-5	.	TRBJ2-2	TGTGCCAGCAGTGACTACACCGGGGAGCTGTTTTTT	CASSDYTGELFF
.	TRBV2	.	TRBJ2-2	TGTGCCAGCAGTGAGAGGGTAGCACTGAACACCGGGGAGCTGTTTTTT	CASSERVALNTGELFF
.	TRBV29-1	.	TRBJ1-3	TGCAGCGCAGTGGACGGAAACACCATATATTTT	CSAVDGNTIYF
.	TRBV11-2	few	TRBJ2-7	TGTGCCAGCAGCTCCTCCGGGGGCTCCTACGAGCAGTACTTC	CASSSSGGSYEQYF